This T cell receptor (beta chain) is drawn from a study of blood T cell repertoires in COVID-19. At the level of the study: Nucleic acid was either cDNA or gDNA, and it came from T cells, B-cell-depleted T cells, or PBMCs.

This CDR3 has 15 residues. Trimming cost V 1 base and J 5 bases; bases outside gene matches: 6. CDR1 is SGHKS, CDR2 YYEKEE, per germline (reference sequence). Ages ranged from about 18 to 89 years, with residence in approximately 23 US areas. Participant-reported clinical history was the basis for cohort assignment. Original processing methods: Nucleated cell counts were estimated from reference gene primer amplification. Clones were sequenced by immunoSEQ multiplex PCR, and TCRdb holds only the in-frame ones, with some missing. The D gene and trimming were derived from the DNA, and the V and J assignments and clone size from that table. The table lists fewer than 350,000 clones, under 95% of them singletons.

The chain combines TRBV5-5 with TRBJ2-1; 7 positions match TRBD1. Sequenced material: PBMCs or T cells enriched from blood (not recorded which). This clonotype originated in a middle-aged woman with acute COVID-19. The CDR3 region has the DNA TGTGCCAGCAGCTTGTATGGGACAGCTGACAATGAGCAGTTCTTC. This sequence encodes CASSLYGTADNEQFF.